Below, one T cell receptor (beta chain) is given with its context. Germline V lookup: CDR1 LNHDA, CDR2 SQIVND (reference sequence). CDR3 length: 15 amino acids. V shed 5 bases and J 5 bases; nucleotides not matched to a gene: 6. The data are from a study of T cell changes during pregnancy in multiple sclerosis. Clones were read by immunoSEQ multiplex PCR, and TCRdb kept only the in-frame ones, dropping some. The profile shows under 65,000 clones, over 85% of them singletons. The chain is built from TRBV19 and TRBJ2-7, with 13 bases aligning to TRBD2. This sequence was found in a female donor with multiple sclerosis, enrolled in a pregnancy study. The starting material was CD8+ T cells from peripheral blood mononuclear cells, obtained in the third trimester of pregnancy. The CDR3, as DNA: TGTGCCAGTAGTTTCCCTGGACTAGCGGGAGACGAGCAGTACTTC. Translation: CASSFPGLAGDEQYF.